The clone carrying this T cell receptor (beta chain) was detected many times. The antigen remains undetermined. These data originate in a study of blood T cells in healthy people across ages. Study conclusions and caveats: When set beside aged donors, long-lived donors presented more naive CD4+ cells and higher diversity.

V shed 2 bases and J shed 4 bases, with 12 bases lying between them. Germline-derived CDR1 and CDR2 are SGHTA and FQGTGA. The CDR3 is made up of 14 amino acids. Through a sample-barcoded 5' primer and a J-beta primer mix, a second PCR was run for about 6 to 11 cycles. TCRdb reprocessed the 5' RACE reads via MiXCR and lists one record per CDR3 protein. The top ten clones hold roughly 14% of a sample with about 670,000 distinct CDR3 sequences, about 51% of them seen once. Sequenced sample: blood. This chain links TRBV7-3 with TRBJ2-7; D could derive from TRBD1 or TRBD2 (5 bases each). The origin of this receptor is a woman of 80 years or more in good health. CDR3 nucleotides: TGTGCCAGCAGCTTAGACTCCGGGGCTTACGAGCAGTACTTC. Protein sequence: CASSLDSGAYEQYF.